This TCR beta chain was sequenced in a study of T-cell reconstitution after alpha-beta-depleted transplantation in children (dated by TCRdb to about 2016). Describing the broader study: T-cell immune reconstitution after TCRalphabeta/CD19-depleted allogeneic hematopoietic cell transplantation in children was quantitatively tracked in the study by means of TCR repertoire profiling.

This clonotype was seen a handful of times. The target of this receptor is not known. No base quality values were provided; no much bigger clone lies one nucleotide off. Library prep was done by PCR. TCRdb names Illumina HiSeq 2500 as the instrument used. TCR library preparation used molecular barcoding, with unique molecular identifiers applied to normalize quantification of the TCRbeta repertoire. The raw public reads went through TCRdb reprocessing: fastp at Q25, MiXCR clone calling, in-frame beta chains kept. Identical CDR3 proteins give one entry, which carries the most common genes and DNA. The sample table records about 580,000 distinct CDR3 sequences; 23% of these occur just once. The top ten constitute roughly an eighth of the sample. Counted from cysteine to valine, this CDR3 has 14 amino acids. Only CDR3 DNA remains: 42 bases, in frame from the first base. A distance of 16 bases separates the germline ends of V and J, which lose 5 bases and 2 bases respectively. The germline V gene (reference sequence) supplies CDR1 DFQATT and CDR2 SNEGSKA.

The treatment or condition label, as the study defines it: allogeneic hematopoietic cell transplantation with graft depleted of TCRalphabeta T cells and CD19 B cells. The children who served as transplant recipients had been given grafts of TCRalphabeta/CD19-depleted allogeneic hematopoietic cells. Overall study outcomes, separate from this receptor: Over subsequent months, a decline in hyperexpanded clone frequencies was noted, and after one year, T-cell counts and TCRbeta diversity were mostly ascribed to newly produced T cells. In some patients, the high TCRbeta diversity seen at day 60 was put down to recipient T cells and intrathymic progenitors that had survived conditioning. The apparently early recovery of alphabetaT-cell counts about two months after transplant reportedly depended on only several hundred rapidly expanded clones that came from non-depleted graft cells.

The TCR comes from a boy under two years old who had a stem cell transplant for acute myeloid leukemia, so the T cells may come from the graft donor. Sequences were derived from PBMCs, mostly from graft donor cells, sampled 360 days after TCRalphabeta/CD19-depleted stem cell transplant. The chain uses TRBV20-1 and TRBJ2-7, with an unclear D gene assignment. The CDR3 is CSAGTLWTAYEQYV. At the DNA level, the sequence is TGCAGTGCTGGAACACTTTGGACGGCCTACGAGCAGTACGTC.